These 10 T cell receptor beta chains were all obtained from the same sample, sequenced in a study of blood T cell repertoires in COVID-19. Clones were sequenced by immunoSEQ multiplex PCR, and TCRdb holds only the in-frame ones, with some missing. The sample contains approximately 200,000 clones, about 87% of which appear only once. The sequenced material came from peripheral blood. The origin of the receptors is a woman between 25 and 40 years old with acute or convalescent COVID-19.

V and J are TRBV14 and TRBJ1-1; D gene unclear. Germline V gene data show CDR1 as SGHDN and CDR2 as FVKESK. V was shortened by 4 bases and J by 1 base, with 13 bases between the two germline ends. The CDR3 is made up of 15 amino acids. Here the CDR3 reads CASSRNGVANTEAFF. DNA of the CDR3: TGTGCCAGCAGCCGAAACGGGGTTGCGAACACTGAAGCTTTCTTT. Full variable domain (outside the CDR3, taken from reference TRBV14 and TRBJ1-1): EAGVTQFPSHSVIEKGQTVTLRCDPISGHDNLYWYRRVMGKEIKFLLHFVKESKQDESGMPNNRFLAERTGGTYSTLKVQPAELEDSGVYFCASSRNGVANTEAFFGQGTRLTVV.

The DNA for the CDR3 is TGTGCCAGCAGGGACAGGGCCGAGACCCAGTACTTC. This codes for CASRDRAETQYF. This sequence joins TRBV2 and TRBJ2-5; TRBD1 matches 8 bases. This CDR3 has 12 amino acids. Germline CDR1 and CDR2: SNHLY and FYNNEI. With V trimmed by 6 bases and J by 5 bases, 2 bases remained unmatched.

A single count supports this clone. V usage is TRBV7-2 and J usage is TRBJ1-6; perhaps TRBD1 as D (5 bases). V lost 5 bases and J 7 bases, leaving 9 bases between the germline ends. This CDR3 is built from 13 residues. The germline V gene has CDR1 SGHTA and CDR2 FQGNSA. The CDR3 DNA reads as TGTGCCAGCAGCACGGACAAGAATTCACCCCTCCACTTT. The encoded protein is CASSTDKNSPLHF.

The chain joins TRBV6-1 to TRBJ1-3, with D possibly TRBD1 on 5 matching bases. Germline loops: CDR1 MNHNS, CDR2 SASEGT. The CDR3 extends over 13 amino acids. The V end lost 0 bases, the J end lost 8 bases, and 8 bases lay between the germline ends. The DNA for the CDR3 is TGTGCCAGCAGTGAAGCGGGGGGATACACCATATATTTT. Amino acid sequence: CASSEAGGYTIYF.

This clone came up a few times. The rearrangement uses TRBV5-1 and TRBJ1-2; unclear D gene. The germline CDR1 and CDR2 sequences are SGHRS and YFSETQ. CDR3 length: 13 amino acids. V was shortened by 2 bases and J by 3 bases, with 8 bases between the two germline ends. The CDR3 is CASSFSEDYGYTF. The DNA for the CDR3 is TGCGCCAGCAGCTTCTCCGAGGACTATGGCTACACCTTC.

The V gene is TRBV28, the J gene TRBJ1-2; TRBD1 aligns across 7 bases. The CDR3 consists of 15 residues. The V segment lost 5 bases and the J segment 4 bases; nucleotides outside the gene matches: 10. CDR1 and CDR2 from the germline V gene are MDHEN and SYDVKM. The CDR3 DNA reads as TGTGCCAGCAGTGCCCACAGGGGAATCGGCTATGGCTACACCTTC. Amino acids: CASSAHRGIGYGYTF.

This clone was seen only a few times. CDR3 DNA sequence: TGTGCCAGCAAGGATCCAGGAGAGACCCAGTACTTC. It yields the protein CASKDPGETQYF. The V gene is TRBV28, the J gene TRBJ2-5; D uncertain. V lost 7 bases, J lost 4 bases, and 10 bases lay in between. Germline CDR1 is MDHEN and CDR2 is SYDVKM. This CDR3 is 12 amino acids long.

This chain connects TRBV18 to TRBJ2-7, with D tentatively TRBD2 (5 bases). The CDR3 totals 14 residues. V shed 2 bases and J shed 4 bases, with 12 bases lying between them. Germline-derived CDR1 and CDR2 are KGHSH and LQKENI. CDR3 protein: CASSPKGGGYEQYF. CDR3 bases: TGTGCCAGCTCACCAAAGGGCGGAGGATACGAGCAGTACTTC.

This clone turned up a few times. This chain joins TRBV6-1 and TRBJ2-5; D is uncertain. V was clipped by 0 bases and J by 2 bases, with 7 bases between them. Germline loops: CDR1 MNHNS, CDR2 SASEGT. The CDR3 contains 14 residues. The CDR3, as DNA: TGTGCCAGCAGTGAAGCATCCCGGCAAGAGACCCAGTACTTC. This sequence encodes CASSEASRQETQYF.

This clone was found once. As DNA, the CDR3 is TGTGCTAGTGGTTTCACAGCTCAGCCCCAGCATTTT. The encoded protein is CASGFTAQPQHF. The chain joins TRBV12-5 to TRBJ1-5; D is undetermined. Germline V CDR1 and CDR2: LGHNT, FRNRAP. This CDR3 contains 12 residues. V lost 3 bases, J lost 6 bases, and 6 bases lay in between.